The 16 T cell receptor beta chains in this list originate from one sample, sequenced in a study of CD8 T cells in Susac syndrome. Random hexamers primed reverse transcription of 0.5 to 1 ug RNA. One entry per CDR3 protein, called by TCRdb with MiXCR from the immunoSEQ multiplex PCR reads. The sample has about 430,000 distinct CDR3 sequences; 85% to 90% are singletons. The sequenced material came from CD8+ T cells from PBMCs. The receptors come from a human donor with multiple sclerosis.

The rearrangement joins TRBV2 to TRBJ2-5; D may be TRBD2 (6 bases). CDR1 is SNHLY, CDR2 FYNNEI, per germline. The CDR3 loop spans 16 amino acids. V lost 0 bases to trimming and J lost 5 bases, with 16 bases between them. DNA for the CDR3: TGTGCCAGCAGTGAAGCTCTAGCGTTAGGGAGTGAGACCCAGTACTTC. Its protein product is CASSEALALGSETQYF.

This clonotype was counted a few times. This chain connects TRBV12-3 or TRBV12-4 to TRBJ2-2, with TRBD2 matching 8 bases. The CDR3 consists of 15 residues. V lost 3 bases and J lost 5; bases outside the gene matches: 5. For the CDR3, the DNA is TGTGCCAGCAGTTTGGGGGGACTAGGAACCGGGGAGCTGTTTTTT. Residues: CASSLGGLGTGELFF.

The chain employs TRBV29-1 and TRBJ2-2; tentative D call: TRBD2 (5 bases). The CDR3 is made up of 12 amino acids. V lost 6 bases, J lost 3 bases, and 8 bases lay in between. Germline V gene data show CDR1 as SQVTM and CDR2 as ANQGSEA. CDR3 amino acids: CSVYGDTGELFF. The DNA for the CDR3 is TGCAGCGTATACGGGGACACCGGGGAGCTGTTTTTT.

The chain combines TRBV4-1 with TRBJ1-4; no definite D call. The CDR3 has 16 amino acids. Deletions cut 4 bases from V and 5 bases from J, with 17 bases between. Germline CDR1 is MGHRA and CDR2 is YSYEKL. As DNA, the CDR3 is TGCGCCAGCAGCCTGTCCCCGATAGCGGGGAATGAAAAACTGTTTTTT. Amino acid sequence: CASSLSPIAGNEKLFF.

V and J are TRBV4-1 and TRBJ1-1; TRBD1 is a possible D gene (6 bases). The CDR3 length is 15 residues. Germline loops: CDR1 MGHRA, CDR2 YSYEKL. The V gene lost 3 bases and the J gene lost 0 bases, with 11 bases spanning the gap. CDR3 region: CASSQAGDMNTEAFF. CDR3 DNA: TGCGCCAGCAGCCAGGCTGGGGACATGAACACTGAAGCTTTCTTT.

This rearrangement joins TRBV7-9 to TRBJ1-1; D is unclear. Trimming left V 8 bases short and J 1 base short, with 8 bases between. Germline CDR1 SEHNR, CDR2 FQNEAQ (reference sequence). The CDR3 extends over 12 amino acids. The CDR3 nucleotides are TGTGCCAGCGGCCCTACGAACACTGAAGCTTTCTTT. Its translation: CASGPTNTEAFF.

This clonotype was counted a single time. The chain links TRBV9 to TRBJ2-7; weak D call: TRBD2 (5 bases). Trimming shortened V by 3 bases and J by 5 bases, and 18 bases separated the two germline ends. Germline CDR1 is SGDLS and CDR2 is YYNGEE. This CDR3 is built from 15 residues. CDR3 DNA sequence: TGTGCCAGCAGCGGAACCGGGAACAGTAAGCACGAGCAGTACTTC. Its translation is CASSGTGNSKHEQYF.

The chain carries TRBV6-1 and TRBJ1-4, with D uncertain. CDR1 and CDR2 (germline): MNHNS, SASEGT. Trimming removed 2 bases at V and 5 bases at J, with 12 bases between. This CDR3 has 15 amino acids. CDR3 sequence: CASSENADWNEKLFF. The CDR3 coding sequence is TGTGCCAGCAGTGAAAATGCGGACTGGAATGAAAAACTGTTTTTT.

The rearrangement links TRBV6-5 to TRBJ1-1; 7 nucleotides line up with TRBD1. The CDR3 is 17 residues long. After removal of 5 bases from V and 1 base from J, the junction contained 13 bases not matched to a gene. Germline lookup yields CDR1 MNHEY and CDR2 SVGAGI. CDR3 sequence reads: CASSTPRHGTANTEAFF. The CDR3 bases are TGTGCCAGCAGTACTCCCCGCCACGGGACAGCGAACACTGAAGCTTTCTTT.

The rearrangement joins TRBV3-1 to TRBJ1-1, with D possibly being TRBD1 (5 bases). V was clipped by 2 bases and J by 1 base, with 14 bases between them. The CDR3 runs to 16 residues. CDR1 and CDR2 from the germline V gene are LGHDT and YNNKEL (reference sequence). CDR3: CASSQFDRQWNTEAFF. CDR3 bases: TGTGCCAGCAGCCAATTCGACAGACAGTGGAACACTGAAGCTTTCTTT.

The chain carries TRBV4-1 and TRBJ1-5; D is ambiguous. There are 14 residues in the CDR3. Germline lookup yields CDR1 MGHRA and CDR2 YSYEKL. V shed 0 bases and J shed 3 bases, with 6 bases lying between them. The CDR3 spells CASSQDRVNQPQHF. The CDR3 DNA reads TGCGCCAGCAGCCAAGACCGGGTCAATCAGCCCCAGCATTTT.

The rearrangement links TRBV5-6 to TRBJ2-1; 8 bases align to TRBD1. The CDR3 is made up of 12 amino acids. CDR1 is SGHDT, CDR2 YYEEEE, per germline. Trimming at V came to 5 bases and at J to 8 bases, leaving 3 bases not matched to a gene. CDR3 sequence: CASRTGVDEQFF. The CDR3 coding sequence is TGTGCCAGCAGGACAGGGGTGGATGAGCAGTTCTTC.

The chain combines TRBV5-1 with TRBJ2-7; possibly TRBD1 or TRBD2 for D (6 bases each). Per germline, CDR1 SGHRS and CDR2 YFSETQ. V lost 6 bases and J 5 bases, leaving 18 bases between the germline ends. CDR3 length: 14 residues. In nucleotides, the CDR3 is TGCGCCAGCACCTGGACGGGGGCAATGAACGAGCAGTACTTC. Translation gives CASTWTGAMNEQYF.

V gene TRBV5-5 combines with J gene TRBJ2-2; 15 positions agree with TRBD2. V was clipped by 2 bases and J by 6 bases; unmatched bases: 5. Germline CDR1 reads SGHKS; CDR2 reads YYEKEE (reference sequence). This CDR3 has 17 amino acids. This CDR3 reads CASSFGLAGGPAGELFF. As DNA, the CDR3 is TGTGCCAGCAGCTTCGGACTAGCGGGGGGGCCCGCCGGGGAGCTGTTTTTT.

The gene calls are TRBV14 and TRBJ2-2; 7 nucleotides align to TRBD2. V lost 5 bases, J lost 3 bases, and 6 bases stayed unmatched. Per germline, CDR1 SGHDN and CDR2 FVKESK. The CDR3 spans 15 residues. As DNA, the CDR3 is TGTGCCAGCAGCTCTCAGCGGGGTTACACCGGGGAGCTGTTTTTT. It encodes CASSSQRGYTGELFF.

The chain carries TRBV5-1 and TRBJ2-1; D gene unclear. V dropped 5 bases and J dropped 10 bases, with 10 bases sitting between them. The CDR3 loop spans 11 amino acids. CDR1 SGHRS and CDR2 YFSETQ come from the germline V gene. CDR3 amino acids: CASRFGGEQFF. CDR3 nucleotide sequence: TGCGCCAGCAGATTTGGCGGAGAGCAGTTCTTC.